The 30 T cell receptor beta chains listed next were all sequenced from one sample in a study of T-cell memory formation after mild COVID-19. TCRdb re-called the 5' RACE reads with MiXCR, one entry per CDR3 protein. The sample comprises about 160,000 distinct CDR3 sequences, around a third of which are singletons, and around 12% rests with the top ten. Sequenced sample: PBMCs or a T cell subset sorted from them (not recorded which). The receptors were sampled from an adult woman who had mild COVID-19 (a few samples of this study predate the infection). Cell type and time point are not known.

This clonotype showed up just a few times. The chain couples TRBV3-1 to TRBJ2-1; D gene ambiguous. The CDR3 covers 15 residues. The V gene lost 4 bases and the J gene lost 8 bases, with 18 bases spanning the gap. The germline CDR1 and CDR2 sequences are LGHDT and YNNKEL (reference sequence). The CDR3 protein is CASSLPYSGLYEQFF. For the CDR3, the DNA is TGTGCCAGCAGCCTCCCTTATTCGGGTCTTTATGAGCAGTTCTTC.

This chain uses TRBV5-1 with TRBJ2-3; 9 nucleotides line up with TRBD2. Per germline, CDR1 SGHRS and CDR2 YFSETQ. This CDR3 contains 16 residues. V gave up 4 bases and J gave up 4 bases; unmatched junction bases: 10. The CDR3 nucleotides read TGCGCCAGCAGCCCCGTATTAGCGGGAGCGTCAGATACGCAGTATTTT. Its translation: CASSPVLAGASDTQYF.

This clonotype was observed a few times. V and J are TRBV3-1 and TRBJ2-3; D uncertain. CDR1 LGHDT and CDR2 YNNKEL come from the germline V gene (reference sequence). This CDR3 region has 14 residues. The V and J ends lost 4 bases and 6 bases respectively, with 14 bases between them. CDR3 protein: CASSLRRLADTQYF. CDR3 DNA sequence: TGTGCCAGCAGCCTTCGAAGGCTTGCGGATACGCAGTATTTT.

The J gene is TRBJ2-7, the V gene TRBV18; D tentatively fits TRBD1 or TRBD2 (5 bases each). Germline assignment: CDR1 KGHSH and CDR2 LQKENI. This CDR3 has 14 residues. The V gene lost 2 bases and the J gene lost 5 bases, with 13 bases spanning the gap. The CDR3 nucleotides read TGTGCCAGCTCACCAGGGGCTAGCCACCACGAGCAGTACTTC. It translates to CASSPGASHHEQYF.

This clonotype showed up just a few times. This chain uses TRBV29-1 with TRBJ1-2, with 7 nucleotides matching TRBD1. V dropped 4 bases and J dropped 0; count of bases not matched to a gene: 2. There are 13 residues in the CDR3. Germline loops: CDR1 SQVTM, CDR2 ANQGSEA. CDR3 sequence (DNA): TGCAGCGTTGCAGGGGGTTCTAACTATGGCTACACCTTC. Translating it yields CSVAGGSNYGYTF.

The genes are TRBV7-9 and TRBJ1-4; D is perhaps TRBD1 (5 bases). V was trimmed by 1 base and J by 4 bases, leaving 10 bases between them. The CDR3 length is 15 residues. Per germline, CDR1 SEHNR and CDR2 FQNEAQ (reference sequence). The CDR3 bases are TGTGCCAGCAGCTTAGTAGACAGTCATAATGAAAAACTGTTTTTT. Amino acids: CASSLVDSHNEKLFF.

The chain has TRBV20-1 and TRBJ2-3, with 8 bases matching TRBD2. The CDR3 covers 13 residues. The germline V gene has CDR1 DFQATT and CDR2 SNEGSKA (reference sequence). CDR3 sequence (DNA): TGCAGCACCTCACTAGCGGTCACAGATACGCAGTATTTT. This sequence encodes CSTSLAVTDTQYF.

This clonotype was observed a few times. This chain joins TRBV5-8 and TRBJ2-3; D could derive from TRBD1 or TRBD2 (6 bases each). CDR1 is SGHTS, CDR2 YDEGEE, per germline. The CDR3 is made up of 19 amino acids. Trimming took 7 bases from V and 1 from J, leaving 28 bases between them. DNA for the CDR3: TGTGCCAGCCCCACAGGGTACGGGGGCCTCGCCGGACGCACAGATACGCAGTATTTT. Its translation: CASPTGYGGLAGRTDTQYF.

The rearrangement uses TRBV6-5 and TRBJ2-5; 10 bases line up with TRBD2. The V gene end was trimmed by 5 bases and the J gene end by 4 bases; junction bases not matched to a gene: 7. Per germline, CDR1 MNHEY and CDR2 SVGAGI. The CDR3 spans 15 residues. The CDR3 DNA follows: TGTGCCAGCAGTCCGCTAGCGGGAGCTTTAGAGACCCAGTACTTC. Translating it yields CASSPLAGALETQYF.

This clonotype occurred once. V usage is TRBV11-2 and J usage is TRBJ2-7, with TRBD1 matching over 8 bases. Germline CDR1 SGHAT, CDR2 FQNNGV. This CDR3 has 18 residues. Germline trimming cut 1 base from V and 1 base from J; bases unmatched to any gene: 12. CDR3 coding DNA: TGTGCCAGCAGCTTAGTTTGGACCAGACAGGGGCGTTCCTACGAGCAGTACTTC. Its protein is CASSLVWTRQGRSYEQYF.

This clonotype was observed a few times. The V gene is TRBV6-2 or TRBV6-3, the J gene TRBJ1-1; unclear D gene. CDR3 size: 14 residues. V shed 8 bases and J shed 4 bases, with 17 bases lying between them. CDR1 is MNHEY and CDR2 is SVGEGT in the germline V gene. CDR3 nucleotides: TGTGCCAGCTGCTCTCATGTCGGGATCACTGAAGCTTTCTTT. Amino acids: CASCSHVGITEAFF.

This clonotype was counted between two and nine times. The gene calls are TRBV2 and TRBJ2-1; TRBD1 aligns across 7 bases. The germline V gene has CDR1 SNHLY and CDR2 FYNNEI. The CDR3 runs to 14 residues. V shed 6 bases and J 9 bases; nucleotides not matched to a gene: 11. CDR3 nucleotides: TGTGCCAGCAGCTTACAGGGGTCTATAGGTGAGCAGTTCTTC. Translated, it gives CASSLQGSIGEQFF.

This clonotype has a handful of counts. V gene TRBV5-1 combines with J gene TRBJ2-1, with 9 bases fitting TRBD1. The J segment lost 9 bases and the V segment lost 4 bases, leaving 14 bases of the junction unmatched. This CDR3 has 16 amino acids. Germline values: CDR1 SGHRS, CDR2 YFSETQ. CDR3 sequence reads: CASSPLTQGALFEQFF. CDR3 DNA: TGCGCCAGCAGCCCACTAACACAGGGGGCGTTGTTTGAGCAGTTCTTC.

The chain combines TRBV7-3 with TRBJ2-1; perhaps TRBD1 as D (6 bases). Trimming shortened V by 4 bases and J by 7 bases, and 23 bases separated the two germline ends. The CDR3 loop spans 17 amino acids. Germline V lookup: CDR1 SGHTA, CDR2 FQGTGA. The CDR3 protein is CASSSVGAPLLGNEQFF. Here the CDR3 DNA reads TGTGCCAGCAGCTCCGTGGGGGCCCCTTTACTTGGAAATGAGCAGTTCTTC.

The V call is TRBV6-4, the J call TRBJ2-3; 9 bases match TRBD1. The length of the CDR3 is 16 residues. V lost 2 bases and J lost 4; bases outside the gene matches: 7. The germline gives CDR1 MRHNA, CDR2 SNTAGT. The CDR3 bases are TGTGCCAGCAGTGACCGACAGGGGGGAGAGGCAGATACGCAGTATTTT. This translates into CASSDRQGGEADTQYF.

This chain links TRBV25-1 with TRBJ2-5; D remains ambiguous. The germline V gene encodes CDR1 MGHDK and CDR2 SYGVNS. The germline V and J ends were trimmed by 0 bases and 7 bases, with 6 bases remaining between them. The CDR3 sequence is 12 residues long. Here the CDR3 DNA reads TGTGCCAGCAGTGAATATCCAGGGACCCAGTACTTC. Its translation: CASSEYPGTQYF.

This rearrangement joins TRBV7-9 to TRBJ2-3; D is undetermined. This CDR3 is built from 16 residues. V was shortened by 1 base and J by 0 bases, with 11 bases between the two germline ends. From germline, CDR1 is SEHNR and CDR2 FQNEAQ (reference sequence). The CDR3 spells CASSLGPLGSTDTQYF. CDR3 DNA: TGTGCCAGCAGCTTAGGCCCTCTAGGTAGCACAGATACGCAGTATTTT.

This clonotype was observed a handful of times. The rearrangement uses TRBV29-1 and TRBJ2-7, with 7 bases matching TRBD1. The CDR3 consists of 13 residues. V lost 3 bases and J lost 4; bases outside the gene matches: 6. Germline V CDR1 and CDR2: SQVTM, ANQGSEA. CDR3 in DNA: TGCAGCGTTGATGAAGGGGGCAGGTACGAGCAGTACTTC. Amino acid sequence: CSVDEGGRYEQYF.

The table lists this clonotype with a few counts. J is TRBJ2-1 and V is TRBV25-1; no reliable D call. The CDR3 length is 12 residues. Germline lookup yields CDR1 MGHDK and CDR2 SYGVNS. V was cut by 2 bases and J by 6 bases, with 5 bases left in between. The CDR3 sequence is CASSEATNEQFF. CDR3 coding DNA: TGTGCCAGCAGTGAAGCGACCAATGAGCAGTTCTTC.

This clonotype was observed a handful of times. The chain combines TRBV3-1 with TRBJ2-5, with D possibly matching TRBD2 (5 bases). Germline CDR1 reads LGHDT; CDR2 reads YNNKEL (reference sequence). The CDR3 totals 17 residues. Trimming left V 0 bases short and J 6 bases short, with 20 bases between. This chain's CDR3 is CASSQDEGLRGSKTQYF. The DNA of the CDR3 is TGTGCCAGCAGCCAAGATGAAGGACTCCGGGGATCGAAGACCCAGTACTTC.

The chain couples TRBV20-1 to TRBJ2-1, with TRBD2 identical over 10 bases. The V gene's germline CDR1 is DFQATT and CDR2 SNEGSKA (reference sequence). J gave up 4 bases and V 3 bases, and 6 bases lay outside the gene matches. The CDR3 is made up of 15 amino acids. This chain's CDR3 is CSARASSGGYNEQFF. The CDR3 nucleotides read TGCAGTGCTAGGGCTTCTAGCGGGGGTTACAATGAGCAGTTCTTC.

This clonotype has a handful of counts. In DNA, the CDR3 is TGTGCCAGCCTTGATAACAGAGGAGGGACTGAAGCTTTCTTT. Its translation: CASLDNRGGTEAFF. The chain joins TRBV12-3 or TRBV12-4 to TRBJ1-1; D is uncertain. The CDR3 consists of 14 residues. The ends were cut back, 8 bases at V and 5 bases at J, with 18 bases in the middle.

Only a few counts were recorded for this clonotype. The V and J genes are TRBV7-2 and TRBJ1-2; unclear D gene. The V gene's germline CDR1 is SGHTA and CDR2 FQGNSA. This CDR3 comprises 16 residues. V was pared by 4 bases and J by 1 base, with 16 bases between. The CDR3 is CASSSQGSLGNYGYTF. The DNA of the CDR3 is TGTGCCAGCAGCTCCCAAGGGAGCCTGGGTAACTATGGCTACACCTTC.

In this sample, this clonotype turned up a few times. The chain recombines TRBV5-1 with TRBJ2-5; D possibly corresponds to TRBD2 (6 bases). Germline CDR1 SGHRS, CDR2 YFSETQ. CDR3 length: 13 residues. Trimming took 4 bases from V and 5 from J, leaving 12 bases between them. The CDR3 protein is CASSKGLYETQYF. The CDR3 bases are TGCGCCAGCAGCAAGGGACTGTACGAGACCCAGTACTTC.

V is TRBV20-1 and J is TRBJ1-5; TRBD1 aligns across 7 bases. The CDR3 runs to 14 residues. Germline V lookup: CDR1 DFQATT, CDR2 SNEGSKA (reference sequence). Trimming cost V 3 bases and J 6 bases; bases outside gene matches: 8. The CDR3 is CSASPGQLGQPQHF. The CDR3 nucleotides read TGCAGTGCTAGCCCGGGACAGTTGGGTCAGCCCCAGCATTTT.

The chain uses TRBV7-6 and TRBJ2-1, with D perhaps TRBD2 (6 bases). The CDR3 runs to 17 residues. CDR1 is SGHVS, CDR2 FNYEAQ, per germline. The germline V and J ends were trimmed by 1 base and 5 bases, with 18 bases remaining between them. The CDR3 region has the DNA TGTGCCAGCAGCTTAGTCCACGGAGGAGGGCCCAACAATGAGCAGTTCTTC. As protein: CASSLVHGGGPNNEQFF.

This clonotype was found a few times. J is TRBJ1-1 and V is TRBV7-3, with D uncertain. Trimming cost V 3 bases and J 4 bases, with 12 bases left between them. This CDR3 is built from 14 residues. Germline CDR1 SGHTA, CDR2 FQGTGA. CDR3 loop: CASSLMGWGTEAFF. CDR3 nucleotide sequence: TGTGCCAGCAGCTTGATGGGTTGGGGCACTGAAGCTTTCTTT.

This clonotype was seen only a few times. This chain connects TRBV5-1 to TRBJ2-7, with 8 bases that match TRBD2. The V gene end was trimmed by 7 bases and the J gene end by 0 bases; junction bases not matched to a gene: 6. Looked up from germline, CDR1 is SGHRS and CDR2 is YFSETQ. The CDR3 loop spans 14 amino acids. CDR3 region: CASGTGGSSYEQYF. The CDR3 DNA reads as TGCGCCAGCGGGACGGGGGGGAGCTCCTACGAGCAGTACTTC.

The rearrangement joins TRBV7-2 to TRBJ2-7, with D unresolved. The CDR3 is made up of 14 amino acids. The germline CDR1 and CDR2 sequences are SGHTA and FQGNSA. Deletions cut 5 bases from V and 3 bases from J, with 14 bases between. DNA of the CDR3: TGTGCCAGCAGCCCAAGCTGGAATGACTACGAGCAGTACTTC. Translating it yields CASSPSWNDYEQYF.

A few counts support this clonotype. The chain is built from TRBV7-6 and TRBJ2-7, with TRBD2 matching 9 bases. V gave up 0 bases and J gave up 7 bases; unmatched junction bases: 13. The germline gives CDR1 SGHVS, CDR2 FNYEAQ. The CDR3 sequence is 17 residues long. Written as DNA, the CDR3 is TGTGCCAGCAGCTTAGCTACCGACCTAGCGGGGACCGGGGAGCAGTACTTC. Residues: CASSLATDLAGTGEQYF. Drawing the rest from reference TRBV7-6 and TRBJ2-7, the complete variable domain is GAGVSQSPRYKVTKRGQDVALRCDPISGHVSLYWYRQALGQGPEFLTYFNYEAQQDKSGLPNDRFSAERPEGSISTLTIQRTEQRDSAMYRCASSLATDLAGTGEQYFGPGTRLTVT.